The clone carrying this T cell receptor (beta chain) was seen many times. What it binds is unknown. These data come from a study of spatial heterogeneity in lung cancer. Study-level results: Ubiquitous expanded tumor TCRs showed up in blood more at resection than follow-up.

Time point of the sample: sample taken at primary tumor resection. TCRs were sequenced from unsorted whole RNA of tumor, nontumor lung or PBMC. Samples were obtained from some 70 donors, all untreated early-stage non-small cell lung cancer patients. The library protocol tagged each TCR cDNA with a unique molecular identifier. TCRdb re-analysed the 5' RACE reads in MiXCR, keeping a single row per CDR3 protein. This table has 25,000 or so distinct CDR3 sequences, roughly 8.4% appearing once. The specimen was PBMCs, collected at surgery. This TCR was recovered from a female donor with early-stage non-small cell lung cancer.

CDR3 amino acids: CASSSRTGKNGYTF. As DNA, the CDR3 is TGTGCCAGCAGCTCTCGGACAGGAAAGAATGGCTACACCTTC. The V gene is TRBV7-8, the J gene TRBJ1-2, with 7 nucleotides matching TRBD1. Germline V CDR1 and CDR2: SGHVS, FQNEAQ. There are 14 residues in the CDR3. J lost 6 bases, V lost 4 bases, and 8 bases had no gene match.